This TCR beta chain is from a study of blood T cells in healthy people across ages. Combining a sample-barcoded 5' primer with a J-beta primer mix, a second PCR ran for about 7 to 12 cycles. TCRdb itself ran the 5' RACE reads through MiXCR, one entry per CDR3 protein. The sample has about 680,000 distinct CDR3 sequences, 49% seen once. Each donor was a healthy Caucasian individual from Russia, aged roughly 6 to 100. At least 5.5 micrograms of total RNA were extracted per sample. As to this clonotype: Its antigen is unknown.

General study results and limits: Without sorted subsets, naive and antigen-experienced compartments could not be conclusively compared.

This CDR3 has 12 amino acids. V was shortened by 9 bases and J by 11 bases, with 18 bases between the two germline ends. Germline CDR1 reads KGHDR; CDR2 reads SFDVKD. The chain uses TRBV24-1 and TRBJ2-5; possibly TRBD1 for D (6 bases). The TCR sequence derives from a woman between 55 and 75 years old in good health. Sequencing was carried out using blood. The CDR3 sequence: CATAGQSQEQYF. The CDR3 DNA sequence: TGTGCCACCGCTGGACAGTCTCAAGAGCAGTACTTC.